This T cell receptor beta chain stems from a study of blood T cell repertoires in COVID-19. The repertoire was sequenced with immunoSEQ multiplex PCR; TCRdb's copy has only in-frame clones and lacks some. The sample carries under 150,000 clones, 85% to 90% recorded once. This CDR3 contains 15 residues. Trimming stripped 4 bases from V and 4 bases from J, with 16 bases between. The germline V gene has CDR1 LGHDT and CDR2 YNNKEL (reference sequence). The V call is TRBV3-1 (or the pseudogene TRBV3-2), the J call TRBJ2-5, with D possibly being TRBD2 (7 bases). Sequencing was carried out using peripheral blood. The sequence was collected from an elderly man with acute or convalescent COVID-19. The CDR3 loop is CASSPAGGRAETQYF. The CDR3 coding sequence is TGTGCCAGCAGCCCCGCCGGGGGGCGGGCAGAGACCCAGTACTTC.